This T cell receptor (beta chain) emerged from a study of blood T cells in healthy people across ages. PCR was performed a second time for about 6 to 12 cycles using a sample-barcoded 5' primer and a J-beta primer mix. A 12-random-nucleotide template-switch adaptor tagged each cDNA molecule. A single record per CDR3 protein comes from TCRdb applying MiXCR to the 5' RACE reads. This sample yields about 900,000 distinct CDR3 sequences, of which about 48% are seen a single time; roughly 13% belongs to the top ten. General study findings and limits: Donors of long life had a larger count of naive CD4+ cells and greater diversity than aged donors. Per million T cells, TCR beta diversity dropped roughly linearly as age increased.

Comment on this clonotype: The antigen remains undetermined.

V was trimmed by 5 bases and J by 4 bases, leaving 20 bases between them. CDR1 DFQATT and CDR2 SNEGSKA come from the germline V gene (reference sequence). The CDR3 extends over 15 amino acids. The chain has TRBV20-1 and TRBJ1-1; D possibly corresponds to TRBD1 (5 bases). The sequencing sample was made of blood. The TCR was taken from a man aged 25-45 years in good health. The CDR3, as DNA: TGCAGTGCTGGGCCCGCAGGGAGGGCGATCACTGAAGCTTTCTTT. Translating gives CSAGPAGRAITEAFF.